This entry is about one T cell receptor (beta chain). Its antigen is as yet unknown. One end of the junction varies from germline; a read error may be responsible. The data belong to a study of cytomegalovirus exposure and HLA in healthy donors. Study findings and constraints: Overall, about 160 TCR beta chains were annotated as cytomegalovirus-associated. In an earlier analysis, in 620 or so donors, most V segments appeared productive either ~87% or ~30% of the time. In a later analysis, most CMV-associated TCR beta chains appeared HLA-restricted.

Germline V CDR1 and CDR2: SSHAT, FNYEAQ (reference sequence). This CDR3 spans 15 amino acids. Likely unrecorded immune exposures existed in these nominally healthy donors. The PCR made use of 60 Vbeta and 13 Jbeta primers. Measured with immunoSEQ multiplex PCR; TCRdb has only the in-frame clones, and not every one. The sample has tens of thousands of clones, approximately 66% seen once. This clonotype was obtained from a man in his thirties or forties in good health and CMV-seronegative. Source material: PBMCs. The gene calls are TRBV7-7 and TRBJ2-1; 7 bases are a match to TRBD1. DNA of the CDR3: TGTGCTAGCAGCTCCCGGACAGGACCCTACAATGAGCAGTTCTTC. Translated, it gives CASSSRTGPYNEQFF.